The 9 T cell receptor beta chains in this list originate from one sample, sequenced in a study of blood T cell repertoires in COVID-19. Some clones are missing from TCRdb's copy, which holds only in-frame ones; the method was immunoSEQ multiplex PCR. The sample records 95,000 to 150,000 clones, around 85% being singletons. Sequenced sample: peripheral blood. Source of these receptors: a man in his thirties or forties with COVID-19, enrolled during active disease.

This rearrangement joins TRBV19 to TRBJ1-2; D perhaps matches TRBD1 (5 bases). The V gene's germline CDR1 is LNHDA and CDR2 SQIVND (reference sequence). This CDR3 contains 15 residues. The V end was cut by 8 bases, the J end by 4 bases, with 20 bases between. The CDR3 region has the DNA TGTGCCAGTCTCGCCCCGACAGCCTTGGGCTATGGCTACACCTTC. Residues: CASLAPTALGYGYTF.

As regards this clone: Other nucleotide sequences in the sample specify the same CDR3. This CDR3 is CASSPGLAGANEQFF. In DNA form, the CDR3 reads TGTGCCAGCAGCCCGGGACTAGCGGGAGCGAATGAGCAGTTCTTC. The chain is built from TRBV7-2 and TRBJ2-1; 14 nucleotides align to TRBD2. Germline V gene sequence: CDR1 SGHTA, CDR2 FQGNSA. The CDR3 is 15 residues long. Trimming took 5 bases from V and 7 from J; bases not matched to a gene: 4.

V and J are TRBV9 and TRBJ1-4, with D perhaps TRBD1 (5 bases). Germline V gene lookup returns CDR1 SGDLS and CDR2 YYNGEE. CDR3 length equals 16 residues. V shed 4 bases and J shed 7 bases, with 20 bases lying between them. The CDR3 loop is CASSNPGAGRAEKLFF. As DNA, the CDR3 is TGTGCCAGCAGCAACCCCGGGGCGGGGAGGGCTGAAAAACTGTTTTTT.

The chain has TRBV10-3 and TRBJ2-1; a possible D gene is TRBD2 (7 bases). The CDR3 consists of 16 residues. Trimming removed 0 bases from V and 4 bases from J, with 13 bases in between. Germline V lookup: CDR1 ENHRY, CDR2 SYGVKD. This chain's CDR3 is CAISESIGGGYNEQFF. DNA for the CDR3: TGTGCCATCAGTGAGTCGATAGGGGGAGGGTACAATGAGCAGTTCTTC.

This clone was seen a handful of times. The chain has TRBV10-3 and TRBJ1-2; D is unresolved. The CDR3 contains 12 residues. The germline CDR1 and CDR2 sequences are ENHRY and SYGVKD. Deletions cut 7 bases from V and 4 bases from J, with 10 bases between. DNA for the CDR3: TGTGCCATCACTCATGAGAGCTATGGCTACACCTTC. As protein: CAITHESYGYTF.

This clone has a handful of counts. This chain uses TRBV7-2 with TRBJ1-1; 12 bases line up with TRBD1. Germline CDR1 and CDR2: SGHTA and FQGNSA. V shed 5 bases and J 0 bases; nucleotides not matched to a gene: 13. The CDR3 extends over 19 amino acids. As DNA, the CDR3 is TGTGCCAGCAGCCCCCTTGGGACAGGGGGCTATAGAATGAACACTGAAGCTTTCTTT. Translating gives CASSPLGTGGYRMNTEAFF. Looking up the rest from reference TRBV7-2 and TRBJ1-1 gives the full variable domain: GAGVSQSPSNKVTEKGKDVELRCDPISGHTALYWYRQSLGQGLEFLIYFQGNSAPDKSGLPSDRFSAERTGGSVSTLTIQRTQQEDSAVYLCASSPLGTGGYRMNTEAFFGQGTRLTVV.

The chain uses TRBV6-1 and TRBJ1-2; no firm D call. Germline V gene data show CDR1 as MNHNS and CDR2 as SASEGT. CDR3 length: 14 amino acids. V was clipped by 2 bases and J by 7 bases, with 14 bases between them. The CDR3 reads CASSETGVRSGYTF. CDR3 bases: TGTGCCAGCAGTGAAACCGGGGTAAGGAGTGGCTACACCTTC.

Details on this clone: A junction end diverges from the germline sequence, so it may reflect a read error. The chain recombines TRBV6-1 with TRBJ1-4, with 9 bases fitting TRBD1. Per the germline V gene, CDR1 is MNHNS and CDR2 is SASEGT. The CDR3 loop spans 15 amino acids. CDR3 loop: CASSEDRGTHEKLFF. DNA for the CDR3: TGTGCCAGCAGTGAGGACAGGGGAACTCATGAAAAACTGTTTTTT.

This rearrangement joins TRBV6-1 to TRBJ2-7; TRBD1 matches at 8 bases. Looked up from germline, CDR1 is MNHNS and CDR2 is SASEGT. V trimming: 4 bases; J trimming: 7 bases; junction bases outside the gene matches: 15. The CDR3 has 16 residues. CDR3 nucleotide sequence: TGTGCCAGCAGTGCCGGGACAGGAGTCTTAATGGGAGAGCAGTACTTC. This encodes CASSAGTGVLMGEQYF.